This is a list of T cell receptor beta chains from one sample in a study of beta chain features in type 1 diabetes. The protocol was immunoSEQ multiplex PCR, while the TCRdb copy is restricted to in-frame clones and leaves out a portion. The sample shows almost 350,000 clones, around 7.6% of them seen only once. Specimen: central memory CD4+ T cells from blood. The receptor source for this set is a woman aged 18-35 years in good health. Both conserved end residues are part of each CDR3. The D gene is left open where the match is weak. Expanded clones get a size class; other rows say once, few or many, or leave the size out.

d_gene: -; v_gene: TRBV5-1; j_gene: TRBJ2-5; abundance: -; CDR3nt: TGCGCCAGCAGCTTGGGGGCGAATCTCCAAGAGACCCAGTACTTC; CDR3aa: CASSLGANLQETQYF
d_gene: -; v_gene: TRBV7-2; j_gene: TRBJ2-5; abundance: few; CDR3nt: TGTGCCAGCATGGTACAGGGTGAAGAGACCCAGTACTTC; CDR3aa: CASMVQGEETQYF
d_gene: -; v_gene: TRBV7-9; j_gene: TRBJ2-1; abundance: many; CDR3nt: TGTGCCAGCAGCTTCCGTGAAATATCCTACAATGAGCAGTTCTTC; CDR3aa: CASSFREISYNEQFF
d_gene: TRBD1; v_gene: TRBV7-3; j_gene: TRBJ2-2; abundance: -; CDR3nt: TGTGCCAGCAGCCCAACGAGGGACAGGGGAAACACCGGGGAGCTGTTTTTT; CDR3aa: CASSPTRDRGNTGELFF
d_gene: -; v_gene: TRBV19; j_gene: TRBJ1-5; abundance: -; CDR3nt: TGTGCCAGTAGTATAGCTGCACGACTCCAGCCCCAGCATTTT; CDR3aa: CASSIAARLQPQHF
d_gene: -; v_gene: TRBV7-2; j_gene: TRBJ2-7; abundance: few; CDR3nt: TGTGCCAGCAGCTCTTCAAAGGCGATGAACAAGGCTCGGAGGGACGAGCAGTACTTC; CDR3aa: CASSSSKAMNKARRDEQYF
d_gene: -; v_gene: TRBV9; j_gene: TRBJ2-5; abundance: few; CDR3nt: TGTGCCAGCAGCGTGTCGCCAGGGGTCCAAGAGACCCAGTACTTC; CDR3aa: CASSVSPGVQETQYF
d_gene: TRBD1; v_gene: TRBV5-1; j_gene: TRBJ2-7; abundance: once; CDR3nt: TGCGCCAGCAGGGGTGGACAGGGGGCATACGAGCAGTACTTC; CDR3aa: CASRGGQGAYEQYF
d_gene: -; v_gene: TRBV5-6; j_gene: TRBJ2-4; abundance: -; CDR3nt: TGTGCCAGTAAGGCTACGTTGGCCAAAAACATTCAGTACTTC; CDR3aa: CASKATLAKNIQYF
d_gene: -; v_gene: TRBV19; j_gene: TRBJ1-2; abundance: -; CDR3nt: TGTGCCAGTAGCTCGCCGGGGGTTGGCTACACCTTC; CDR3aa: CASSSPGVGYTF
d_gene: TRBD2; v_gene: TRBV27; j_gene: TRBJ2-7; abundance: few; CDR3nt: TGTGCCAGCAGTTTATCCGGGACTAGCGGTTCCTCCTACGAGCAGTACTTC; CDR3aa: CASSLSGTSGSSYEQYF
d_gene: TRBD2; v_gene: TRBV4-3; j_gene: TRBJ2-1; abundance: many; CDR3nt: TGCGCCAGCAGCCAAGGACTAGCGTACAATGAGCAGTTCTTC; CDR3aa: CASSQGLAYNEQFF
d_gene: TRBD2; v_gene: TRBV5-1; j_gene: TRBJ2-1; abundance: few; CDR3nt: TGCGCCAGCAGGGAAGGACTAGCGGGAGGAAATGAGCAGTTCTTC; CDR3aa: CASREGLAGGNEQFF
d_gene: TRBD2; v_gene: TRBV5-1; j_gene: TRBJ2-3; abundance: many; CDR3nt: TGCGCCAGCATTCGAGCGGGAGGAGAAGATACGCAGTATTTT; CDR3aa: CASIRAGGEDTQYF
d_gene: -; v_gene: TRBV5-6; j_gene: TRBJ2-3; abundance: few; CDR3nt: TGTGCCAGCAGCTTGAGGTCGGCTAGTGGCAGCACCTCCACAGATACGCAGTATTTT; CDR3aa: CASSLRSASGSTSTDTQYF
d_gene: -; v_gene: TRBV29-1; j_gene: TRBJ2-1; abundance: few; CDR3nt: TGCAGCGTTGCCGGGACTCGTTCCTACAATGAGCAGTTCTTC; CDR3aa: CSVAGTRSYNEQFF
d_gene: TRBD1; v_gene: TRBV7-2; j_gene: TRBJ1-1; abundance: -; CDR3nt: TGTGCCACCAGTAGACAGGGGATATCGTCTACTCCTGAAGCTTTCTTT; CDR3aa: CATSRQGISSTPEAFF
d_gene: -; v_gene: TRBV11-2; j_gene: TRBJ2-7; abundance: -; CDR3nt: TGTGCCAGCAGCTTATCGGCAGGGAGCGAGCAGTACTTC; CDR3aa: CASSLSAGSEQYF
d_gene: TRBD1; v_gene: TRBV6-1; j_gene: TRBJ2-7; abundance: -; CDR3nt: TGTGCCAGCAGTGACGGGACAGGGACCTACGAGCAGTACTTC; CDR3aa: CASSDGTGTYEQYF
d_gene: -; v_gene: TRBV7-9; j_gene: TRBJ1-2; abundance: -; CDR3nt: TGTGCCAGCAGCTTTGGTACAGGCGGCTATGGCTACACCTTC; CDR3aa: CASSFGTGGYGYTF
d_gene: -; v_gene: TRBV7-2; j_gene: TRBJ2-1; abundance: few; CDR3nt: TGTGCCAGCAGCTACGGACTCGGGGATGAGCAGTTCTTC; CDR3aa: CASSYGLGDEQFF
d_gene: TRBD1; v_gene: TRBV28; j_gene: TRBJ2-2; abundance: few; CDR3nt: TGTGCCAGCACCCCTCGGGACAGGGCCGGGGAGCTGTTTTTT; CDR3aa: CASTPRDRAGELFF
d_gene: -; v_gene: TRBV28; j_gene: TRBJ2-7; abundance: many; CDR3nt: TGTGCCAGCAGTACGCCCTCCAGGACAGCTTCCCCAGAGCAGTACTTC; CDR3aa: CASSTPSRTASPEQYF
d_gene: -; v_gene: TRBV4-1; j_gene: TRBJ2-1; abundance: -; CDR3nt: TGCGCCAGCAGCCCTTTAGCGTACAATGAGCAGTTCTTC; CDR3aa: CASSPLAYNEQFF
d_gene: -; v_gene: TRBV28; j_gene: TRBJ2-3; abundance: -; CDR3nt: TGTGCCAGCAGTTTAGCAGGGATCCCAGATACGCAGTATTTT; CDR3aa: CASSLAGIPDTQYF
d_gene: -; v_gene: TRBV11-2; j_gene: TRBJ2-1; abundance: -; CDR3nt: TGTGCCAGCAGCTTAGGGCACTCCTACAATGAGCAGTTCTTC; CDR3aa: CASSLGHSYNEQFF
d_gene: -; v_gene: TRBV5-4; j_gene: TRBJ1-2; abundance: -; CDR3nt: TGTGCCAGCAGCCTCGTGGCCAGCATGGGCTATGGCTACACCTTC; CDR3aa: CASSLVASMGYGYTF
d_gene: -; v_gene: TRBV7-2; j_gene: TRBJ2-5; abundance: -; CDR3nt: TGTGCCAGCAGCCGCTCAATGAGGGGAGAGACCCAGTACTTC; CDR3aa: CASSRSMRGETQYF
d_gene: -; v_gene: TRBV6-6; j_gene: TRBJ2-2; abundance: -; CDR3nt: TGTGCCAGCAGCACTGAGGTGACCGGGGAGCTGTTTTTT; CDR3aa: CASSTEVTGELFF
d_gene: TRBD2; v_gene: TRBV7-9; j_gene: TRBJ2-1; abundance: few; CDR3nt: TGTGCCAGCAGCTTGGTTGCGGGAGTGAACAATGAGCAGTTCTTC; CDR3aa: CASSLVAGVNNEQFF